A selection of T cell receptor beta chains follows, all from one sample in a study of cytomegalovirus exposure and HLA in healthy donors. Repertoires were generated with immunoSEQ multiplex PCR, while TCRdb's copy carries only in-frame clones and drops some. The sample has 75,000 to 90,000 clones, around 84% seen once. Input material: PBMCs. All receptors derive from a woman aged 40 to 50 in good health and CMV-seropositive. Each CDR3 is given with its conserved first and last residue.

V gene: TRBV5-4; CDR3 protein: CASSPFRGGSQETQYF
V gene: TRBV6-1; CDR3 protein: CASSDWQSVNGYTF
V gene: TRBV7-9; CDR3 protein: CASSSAVPGYTF
V gene: TRBV7-2; CDR3 protein: CASSPGGGSNQPQHF
V gene: TRBV7-6; CDR3 protein: CASSWTSGGADTQYF
V gene: TRBV28; CDR3 protein: CASSFDSHGYGYTF
V gene: TRBV2; CDR3 protein: CASNPGDSLNEKLFF
V gene: TRBV18; CDR3 protein: CASSPQGANTGELFF
V gene: TRBV4-2; CDR3 protein: CAPMGGGDTDTQYF
V gene: TRBV7-2; CDR3 protein: CASSLGMSSYEQYF
V gene: TRBV19; CDR3 protein: CASSIAGTAGGNTIYF
V gene: TRBV30; CDR3 protein: CALRDRGLETQYF
V gene: TRBV7-6; CDR3 protein: CASSPSQETQYF
V gene: TRBV5-8; CDR3 protein: CASSLVYGGGLIYEQYF
V gene: TRBV4-1; CDR3 protein: CASRRTSGGAGETQYF
V gene: TRBV7-9; CDR3 protein: CSSSRGGAETQYF
V gene: TRBV7-2; CDR3 protein: CASSLAGRGQTGELFF
V gene: TRBV15; CDR3 protein: CATSRDIATNEKLFF
V gene: TRBV5-1; CDR3 protein: CASSLTGAAGELFF
V gene: TRBV7-3; CDR3 protein: CASSSSGGRDTEAFF
V gene: TRBV30; CDR3 protein: CAWSRQGNTEAFF
V gene: TRBV9; CDR3 protein: CASSASVGFYEQYF
V gene: TRBV7-4; CDR3 protein: CASHGRANTEAFF
V gene: TRBV7-2; CDR3 protein: CASSLEASGGSYNEQFF
V gene: TRBV6-5; CDR3 protein: CASSYGRDSEAFF
V gene: TRBV19; CDR3 protein: CASTPDRNTIYF
V gene: TRBV5-5; CDR3 protein: CASSFFISREDQPQHF
V gene: TRBV28; CDR3 protein: CASSLWVAGGAIPTDTQYF
V gene: TRBV9; CDR3 protein: CASSTVATGLVNEQFF
V gene: TRBV5-1; CDR3 protein: CASSLTQGASSGANVLTF
V gene: TRBV6-1; CDR3 protein: CASSELGGGIYGYTF
V gene: TRBV29-1; CDR3 protein: CSGSRGGPNTEAFF
V gene: TRBV10-3; CDR3 protein: CAIRGLEETQYF
V gene: TRBV14; CDR3 protein: CASSPNRDLQSAQHF
V gene: TRBV7-9; CDR3 protein: CASSLGGIGSPLHF
V gene: TRBV6-5; CDR3 protein: CASSYVSSYEQYF
V gene: TRBV5-1; CDR3 protein: CASSLEIRGGLADTQYF
V gene: TRBV5-6; CDR3 protein: CASSLGHVGAFF
V gene: TRBV19; CDR3 protein: CASSIIGTGRGYTF
V gene: TRBV7-2; CDR3 protein: CASSARLAGAAGTQYF
V gene: TRBV4-2; CDR3 protein: CASSQALAGAGDTQYF
V gene: TRBV6-1; CDR3 protein: CASSEAQGAYYGYTF
V gene: TRBV25-1; CDR3 protein: CASRGGQGREQFF
V gene: TRBV6-6; CDR3 protein: CASSYDRSIRQPQHF
V gene: TRBV11-2; CDR3 protein: CASSLVDAPGETQYF
V gene: TRBV19; CDR3 protein: CASGQGGNEQFF
V gene: TRBV5-6; CDR3 protein: CASSLMSTSGEGTDTQYF
V gene: TRBV4-1; CDR3 protein: CASSQEGGGARGKLFF
V gene: TRBV27; CDR3 protein: CASSSGLSRGNQPQHF
V gene: TRBV7-6; CDR3 protein: CASSLDWGQVYEQYF
V gene: TRBV5-1; CDR3 protein: CASSPLGVSSYEQYF
V gene: TRBV6-6; CDR3 protein: CASRPGGQPYEQYF
V gene: TRBV5-5; CDR3 protein: CASRLASGELFF
V gene: TRBV19; CDR3 protein: CASRRGAEETQYF
V gene: TRBV7-6; CDR3 protein: CASSPTGRTTEAFF
V gene: TRBV9; CDR3 protein: CASSVATAAGGWETQYF
V gene: TRBV6-1; CDR3 protein: CASSPLAVRSYEQYF